This TCR beta chain was sequenced during a study of OX40 agonist ivuxolimab in advanced cancers. Study-wide context: Hepatocellular carcinoma, melanoma, renal cell or head and neck cancer affected the dose-escalation patients. Study outcomes and limitations: There were, on average, more expanded clones in CD8+ T cells than in CD4+. There was clonal expansion of CD4+ and CD8+ blood T cells by week 6 at 0.1 to 3.0 mg/kg.

Clones were sequenced by immunoSEQ multiplex PCR, and TCRdb holds only the in-frame ones, with some missing. The repertoire holds about 92,000 clones, with around nine tenths as singletons. The sample holds one count of this clone. Its antigen is as yet unknown. Trimming left V 8 bases short and J 8 bases short, with 9 bases between. The germline CDR1 and CDR2 sequences are MNHNS and SASEGT. The CDR3 runs 10 residues. This sequence originates from an adult with an advanced solid tumor such as melanoma, head and neck, liver or kidney cancer. This chain links TRBV6-1 with TRBJ1-1; possibly TRBD1 for D (6 bases). The sequencing here drew on CD4+ or CD8+ T cells sorted from blood, taken in a trial of the OX40 agonist ivuxolimab. CDR3 nucleotide sequence: TGTGCCAGCGGGGACATCGAAGCTTTCTTT. Protein sequence: CASGDIEAFF.